Listed here is a single T cell receptor beta chain. This entry is derived from a study of CD8 T cells in Susac syndrome. V was trimmed by 8 bases and J by 7 bases, leaving 24 bases between them. Looked up from germline, CDR1 is DFQATT and CDR2 is SNEGSKA (reference sequence). The CDR3 totals 15 residues. The RNA, about 0.5 to 1 ug, was put through reverse transcription using random hexamers. The CDR3 of TCR beta was amplified by immunoSEQ multiplex PCR across 54 Vbeta and 13 Jbeta. TCRdb re-derived calls from the immunoSEQ multiplex PCR reads in MiXCR, one entry per CDR3 protein. The profile shows about 27,000 distinct CDR3 sequences, around 95% of them singletons.

This receptor was identified in a human donor in good health. The gene calls are TRBV20-1 and TRBJ2-1; the D gene could be TRBD1 or TRBD2 (6 bases each). Sample: CD8+ T cells from PBMCs. The CDR3 sequence: CSSAEGGGGWNEQFF. The CDR3 bases are TGCAGTTCGGCTGAGGGAGGAGGGGGATGGAATGAGCAGTTCTTC.